This TCR beta chain is from a study of T cells after yellow fever vaccination (dated by TCRdb to the late 2010s). Context from the whole study: The SMART-Seq v4 Ultra Low Input RNA kit was used to prepare libraries from fractions with low cell numbers. To follow T-cell clones before and after primary and booster YFV17D yellow fever vaccination, bulk TCR alpha and beta repertoires were sequenced over time. Two healthy male donors, one aged 18 to 30 and one aged 30 to 40 years, were included in the cohort. Bulk PBMC replicates and cell subsets were isolated from blood drawn at multiple timepoints before and after both primary and secondary immunization.

V gives up 1 base and J gives up 7 bases, and the segment between their germline ends measures 10 bases. From the cysteine through the phenylalanine, the CDR3 covers 13 amino acids. Just the 39-base CDR3 DNA is kept, in frame starting at base 1. The germline V gene encodes CDR1 PRHDT and CDR2 FYEKMQ (reference sequence). The sample's treatment or condition label is to be understood as: live attenuated yellow fever vaccine strain. A standard Ficoll-Paque protocol was used to isolate PBMCs from peripheral blood. Dynabeads CD4 and CD8 positive selection kits were used to isolate the CD4 and CD8 T-cell fractions. TriZol was used to extract RNA from bulk PBMCs, CD4 and CD8 fractions, and dextramer-positive and dextramer-negative fractions. General study outcomes and caveats: Most clones expanded after primary vaccination (96% of CD4 and around 89% of CD8) were re-detected after the booster, suggesting that broad memory maintenance occurred. Because abundant contaminating clonotypes from the bulk population could be contained in FACS-sorted repertoires, computational filtering was required. Compared with the primary T-cell response, the secondary T-cell response was weaker but faster, peaking on day 5 rather than day 15. A small fraction of clonotypes showed up in both the CD4 and CD8 compartments, probably as a result of convergent recombination. Because the study included only a couple of donors, the extent to which the findings can be generalized is limited.

Synthesis of TCR cDNA relied on 5'RACE template switching, a step that introduced a universal primer site along with unique molecular identifiers. Priming for cDNA synthesis came from both the TCR alpha and TCR beta constant segments. Libraries were amplified in two PCR steps, with sample barcodes and sequencing adapters added in the second step. Libraries were sequenced on Illumina HiSeq 2500 (2x100 bp) or NovaSeq (2x150 bp). Turning to the authors' computational methods: MIGEC was used to demultiplex reads and collapse the reads into UMI consensus sequences, and MiXCR was used for V(D)J alignment. Clonotypes responding to the vaccine were identified with edgeR on replicate PBMC samples, with the criteria of FDR below 0.01 and a log2 fold change above 5 up to day 15. CD4 or CD8 identity was assigned to each bulk clonotype according to whether the clonotype was present at higher abundance in the sequenced CD4 repertoire or the sequenced CD8 repertoire. In-frame beta chains were kept once TCRdb had trimmed the public reads at Q25 with fastp and called clones with MiXCR. Rows with a matching CDR3 protein are joined into one entry that keeps the most common DNA and genes. TCRdb, rather than the study authors, made the V and J calls. The sample yields about 69,000 distinct CDR3 sequences; 5% to 6.5% were counted once. The ten largest clones add up to roughly 2.2% of the sample.

This clonotype was found many times. No cognate antigen has been identified for it. No much larger clonotype is one base removed from it; base qualities were not supplied. The material was CD4+ T cells sorted from PBMCs, obtained less than 16 days after the first yellow fever vaccination. This receptor was obtained from a man aged 18 to 29 who received the YFV17D yellow fever vaccine. The V and J segments used are TRBV13 and TRBJ2-5, with the D gene not confidently named. The DNA sequence is given as TGTGCCAGCAGCTTAGACATAGAAATGACCCAGTACTTC. Its protein is CASSLDIEMTQYF.